The rows below give T cell receptor beta chains drawn from one sample of a study of blood T cell repertoires in COVID-19. Assay used: immunoSEQ multiplex PCR; TCRdb lists only in-frame clones, some missing. In the table there are about 190,000 clones, 88% of which are singletons. Sequencing input: peripheral blood. The receptors were sampled from a man aged 30 to 45 with acute or convalescent COVID-19. Each CDR3 is given with its conserved first and last residue. A D gene is named only where the DNA matches it firmly. Size values are once, few and many counts, or a class for expanded clones, and some rows have none.

V gene	D gene	J gene	clone size	CDR3 protein	CDR3 DNA
TRBV14	.	TRBJ2-3	.	CASSQAPSTASTDTQYF	TGTGCCAGCAGCCAAGCTCCGTCCACTGCTAGCACAGATACGCAGTATTTT
TRBV5-1	TRBD2	TRBJ2-3	.	CASSFGSGGADTQYF	TGCGCCAGCAGCTTTGGTAGCGGGGGTGCAGATACGCAGTATTTT
TRBV19	.	TRBJ1-2	.	CASSIVGGTNYGYTF	TGTGCCAGTAGTATAGTGGGGGGAACTAACTATGGCTACACCTTC
TRBV11-2	TRBD2	TRBJ2-7	.	CASSPGGGNSYEQYF	TGTGCCAGCAGCCCCGGGGGGGGGAACTCCTACGAGCAGTACTTC
TRBV2	TRBD1	TRBJ2-5	.	CASSRQGVGQETQYF	TGTGCCAGCAGTCGACAGGGAGTTGGGCAAGAGACCCAGTACTTC
TRBV9	.	TRBJ1-2	.	CASRKDYTYINYGYTF	TGTGCCAGCAGAAAAGATTACACATACATAAACTATGGCTACACCTTC
TRBV19	.	TRBJ1-5	.	CASSIGPQQPQHF	TGTGCCAGTAGTATAGGGCCACAGCAGCCCCAGCATTTT
TRBV19	.	TRBJ2-2	.	CASRDRNTGELFF	TGTGCCAGTAGGGACAGGAACACCGGGGAGCTGTTTTTT
TRBV2	.	TRBJ1-4	.	CASDLGRGEKLFF	TGTGCCAGCGACCTCGGGAGAGGAGAAAAACTGTTTTTT
TRBV7-9	TRBD1	TRBJ1-2	few	CASSLVAGGDGYTF	TGTGCCAGCAGCTTGGTTGCAGGGGGCGATGGCTACACCTTC
TRBV30	.	TRBJ1-6	once	CAWSPLGLSYNSPLHF	TGTGCCTGGAGTCCACTCGGACTGAGTTATAATTCACCCCTCCACTTT
TRBV6-5	.	TRBJ1-4	.	CASSYSGASNEKLFF	TGTGCCAGCAGTTACTCAGGGGCCTCCAATGAAAAACTGTTTTTT
TRBV27	.	TRBJ2-7	.	CASSLSGKIEQYF	TGTGCCAGCAGTCTCTCAGGGAAGATCGAGCAGTACTTC
TRBV12-3/TRBV12-4	.	TRBJ2-2	.	CASVLRSSGELFF	TGTGCCAGCGTACTTCGAAGTTCCGGGGAGCTGTTTTTT
TRBV2	.	TRBJ1-2	.	CASSERERGYTF	TGTGCCAGCAGTGAAAGAGAACGGGGCTACACCTTC
TRBV30	TRBD1	TRBJ1-2	.	CACAYTGTGAVGYTF	TGTGCCTGTGCCTATACCGGGACAGGGGCGGTTGGCTACACCTTC
TRBV4-1	TRBD1	TRBJ1-4	.	CASSRNDRVHNEKLFF	TGCGCCAGCAGCCGCAATGACAGGGTTCATAATGAAAAACTGTTTTTT
TRBV5-5	.	TRBJ2-1	.	CASSQGYYNEQFF	TGTGCCAGCTCTCAGGGGTATTACAATGAGCAGTTCTTC
TRBV29-1	.	TRBJ2-1	.	CSVRVSPYNEQFF	TGCAGCGTTCGTGTTAGCCCCTACAATGAGCAGTTCTTC